This T cell receptor (beta chain) was sequenced in a study of cytomegalovirus exposure and HLA in healthy donors. Study information: The use of the same platform for the approximately 130 validation repertoires and the roughly 700 first-cohort repertoires was reported by a later analysis.

This CDR3 has 11 residues. V lost 5 bases, J lost 4 bases, and 3 bases lay in between. The V gene's germline CDR1 is LGHNT and CDR2 FRNRAP. Clones were sequenced by immunoSEQ multiplex PCR, and TCRdb holds only the in-frame ones, with some missing. Of roughly 130,000 clones listed, about 91% were seen once; the top ten hold around 9%. This sequence originates from a woman aged 18 to 35 in good health and CMV-seropositive. The chain couples TRBV12-5 to TRBJ1-5; D not certain. Sequencing input: PBMCs. The CDR3 nucleotides read TGTGCTAGTGGTCCTAATCAGCCCCAGCATTTT. This translates into CASGPNQPQHF.